The 3 T cell receptor beta chains below come from one sample, sequenced in a study of CD8+ T cells in alopecia areata. Treatment of the sample: oral pan-JAK inhibitor, 5-10 mg twice daily. Sequencing templates came from extracted RNA that was reverse transcribed into cDNA. Sequenced by immunoSEQ multiplex PCR; TCRdb stores in-frame clones only, minus some. The sample lists about 200,000 clones, around three fifths occurring once. Sequences were derived from CD4+ T cells sorted from blood, sampled at week 4, from a patient treated with tofacitinib. These receptors all stem from a human donor with alopecia areata.

The chain links TRBV2 to TRBJ1-5; D is uncertain. Germline CDR1 and CDR2: SNHLY and FYNNEI. Trimming took 6 bases from V and 9 from J, leaving 18 bases between them. This CDR3 contains 14 residues. This chain's CDR3 is CASRVSGSGMPQHF. CDR3 nucleotides: TGTGCCAGCAGGGTATCGGGGAGTGGAATGCCCCAGCATTTT. Based on the CDR3 plus reference TRBV2 and TRBJ1-5, the full variable domain is EPEVTQTPSHQVTQMGQEVILRCVPISNHLYFYWYRQILGQKVEFLVSFYNNEISEKSEIFDDQFSVERPDGSNFTLKIRSTKLEDSAMYFCASRVSGSGMPQHFGDGTRLSIL.

V gene TRBV30 combines with J gene TRBJ1-2; D may be TRBD1 (6 bases). This CDR3 contains 13 residues. Germline V gives CDR1 GTSNPN, CDR2 SVGIG (reference sequence). V was clipped by 5 bases and J by 4 bases, with 14 bases between them. The CDR3 coding sequence is TGTGCCTGGGGAACACAGGGCCGCTATGGCTACACCTTC. It translates to CAWGTQGRYGYTF.

This chain joins TRBV27 and TRBJ1-4; possibly TRBD1 for D (6 bases). V was clipped by 5 bases and J by 4 bases, with 17 bases between them. The CDR3 contains 16 residues. CDR1 MNHEY and CDR2 SMNVEV come from the germline V gene (reference sequence). In DNA form, the CDR3 reads TGTGCCAGCAGTCGCCTCCCGGACAGACTTAATGAAAAACTGTTTTTT. Protein: CASSRLPDRLNEKLFF.